Presented here are 20 T cell receptor beta chains from one specimen sequenced in a study of CD8+CD57+ T cells in acquired aplastic anemia. Profiling that covered TCR beta VDJ and CDR3 relied on genomic DNA as its template. A single record per CDR3 protein comes from TCRdb applying MiXCR to the reads. The sample lists 200,000 to 250,000 distinct CDR3 sequences, 34% occurring once. The specimen sequenced was sorted CD4+, CD8+, or CD8+CD57+ T cells (not recorded which) from PBMCs. The receptors derive from a human donor in good health, serving as a control.

This clonotype was picked up many times. The rearrangement links TRBV9 to TRBJ2-1; D ambiguous. In germline, CDR1 is SGDLS, CDR2 YYNGEE. Trimming removed 0 bases from V and 10 bases from J, with 14 bases in between. There are 14 residues in the CDR3. This CDR3 is CASSVVLSSGEQFF. The CDR3 coding sequence is TGTGCCAGCAGCGTAGTCTTATCGTCCGGGGAGCAGTTCTTC. The full variable domain, in which reference TRBV9 and TRBJ2-1 provide the parts outside the CDR3, is DSGVTQTPKHLITATGQRVTLRCSPRSGDLSVYWYQQSLDQGLQFLIQYYNGEERAKGNILERFSAQQFPDLHSELNLSSLELGDSALYFCASSVVLSSGEQFFGPGTRLTVL.

This clonotype was seen repeatedly, ten times or more. The CDR3 DNA reads TGCAGTGCTTTCGACAGGTTGAACACTGAAGCTTTCTTT. Translation: CSAFDRLNTEAFF. V and J are TRBV20-1 and TRBJ1-1; possible D gene TRBD1, 6 bases. The CDR3 sequence is 13 residues long. V was pared by 5 bases and J by 0 bases, with 10 bases between. Germline V gene sequence: CDR1 DFQATT, CDR2 SNEGSKA (reference sequence).

This clonotype was counted ten times or more. The V call is TRBV7-9, the J call TRBJ2-5; D may be TRBD1 or TRBD2 (5 bases each). In germline, CDR1 is SEHNR, CDR2 FQNEAQ (reference sequence). This CDR3 contains 17 residues. V shed 4 bases and J shed 0 bases, with 18 bases lying between them. Here the CDR3 DNA reads TGTGCCAGCAGCTCCTCCCTATGGGGGAACAACCAAGAGACCCAGTACTTC. Residues: CASSSSLWGNNQETQYF.

CDR3 coding DNA: TGTGCCAGCAGCTACCGACACCGCATAGCAGGGGAGACAGATACGCAGTATTTT. Translating gives CASSYRHRIAGETDTQYF. The chain employs TRBV6-5 and TRBJ2-3; D possibly corresponds to TRBD1 (6 bases). Germline CDR1 MNHEY, CDR2 SVGAGI. Trimming removed 6 bases at V and 3 bases at J, with 25 bases between. This CDR3 spans 18 amino acids.

Many counts were recorded for this clonotype. The chain joins TRBV20-1 to TRBJ1-5; TRBD1 is a possible D gene (5 bases). The CDR3 loop spans 13 amino acids. Trimming took 1 base from V and 7 from J, leaving 11 bases between them. The germline CDR1 and CDR2 sequences are DFQATT and SNEGSKA (reference sequence). The CDR3 spells CSARGGVEQPQHF. In DNA form, the CDR3 reads TGCAGTGCTAGAGGGGGGGTTGAGCAGCCCCAGCATTTT.

This clonotype has only a few counts. The rearrangement links TRBV13 to TRBJ1-1; D is possibly TRBD1 (5 bases). CDR1 and CDR2 from the germline V gene are PRHDT and FYEKMQ (reference sequence). The CDR3 covers 15 residues. Trimming removed 4 bases from V and 1 base from J, with 13 bases in between. In DNA form, the CDR3 reads TGTGCCAGCAGCTACACGGGGGGTCCGAACACTGAAGCTTTCTTT. Its protein product is CASSYTGGPNTEAFF.

The chain joins TRBV27 to TRBJ1-2, with D unresolved. The CDR3 extends over 14 amino acids. The germline V gene encodes CDR1 MNHEY and CDR2 SMNVEV (reference sequence). V lost 6 bases to trimming and J lost 6 bases, with 17 bases between them. The DNA of the CDR3 is TGTGCCAGCAGCGCGCCGCCAAGGAAGGATGGCTACACCTTC. Translation gives CASSAPPRKDGYTF.

This clonotype has at least ten counts. The genes are TRBV19 and TRBJ1-1; D uncertain. The V gene's germline CDR1 is LNHDA and CDR2 SQIVND (reference sequence). The CDR3 has 13 residues. Trimming cost V 6 bases and J 1 base, with 9 bases left between them. CDR3 coding DNA: TGTGCCAGTAGAGGAACAGAGAACACTGAAGCTTTCTTT. Encoded protein: CASRGTENTEAFF.

This clonotype has a count of ten or more. The chain is built from TRBV7-9 and TRBJ1-2, with TRBD1 as a possible D gene (5 bases). The germline V gene encodes CDR1 SEHNR and CDR2 FQNEAQ (reference sequence). V was trimmed by 4 bases and J by 0 bases, leaving 15 bases between them. This CDR3 is built from 16 residues. CDR3 sequence (DNA): TGTGCCAGCAGCTCCCCGGGACCGACCACTAACTATGGCTACACCTTC. It is translated as CASSSPGPTTNYGYTF.

J is TRBJ1-1 and V is TRBV25-1, with D possibly being TRBD1 (6 bases). The CDR3 covers 13 residues. CDR1 and CDR2 from the germline V gene are MGHDK and SYGVNS. The V end was cut by 6 bases, the J end by 6 bases, with 14 bases between. The CDR3 DNA follows: TGTGCCAGCAGCATAACAGGGCTTGCTGAAGCTTTCTTT. This encodes CASSITGLAEAFF.

This clonotype was found once. It is likely a read error, because the conserved phenylalanine at the end of the CDR3 is missing. The chain is built from TRBV6-7 and TRBJ1-6; 9 bases line up with TRBD1. TRBV6-7 is marked as an open reading frame, function uncertain. J was trimmed by 4 bases and V by 6 bases; bases with no gene match: 4. The CDR3 runs to 15 residues. The CDR3 DNA follows: TGTGCCAGCAGGATACAGGGGGCATATAATTCACCCCTCCACTCT. It codes for CASRIQGAYNSPLHS.

This clonotype has ten or more counts. This chain uses TRBV20-1 with TRBJ1-6; TRBD1 aligns across 9 bases. The CDR3 has 15 residues. The V gene's germline CDR1 is DFQATT and CDR2 SNEGSKA (reference sequence). The ends lost 4 bases at V and 2 bases at J; junction bases unmatched: 3. The CDR3 sequence is CSAKDRGTYNSPLHF. CDR3 sequence (DNA): TGCAGTGCTAAAGACAGGGGGACCTATAATTCACCCCTCCACTTT.

J is TRBJ2-7 and V is TRBV29-1; possibly TRBD2 for D (5 bases). V was clipped by 1 base and J by 7 bases, with 11 bases between them. The CDR3 loop spans 12 amino acids. CDR1 is SQVTM, CDR2 ANQGSEA, per germline. This CDR3 reads CSVEGPGGEQYF. For the CDR3, the DNA is TGCAGCGTTGAAGGGCCAGGCGGGGAGCAGTACTTC.

The chain's CDR3 is CASSDQHSYTGELFF. CDR3 nucleotides: TGTGCCAGCAGTGACCAACACTCCTACACCGGGGAGCTGTTTTTT. The rearrangement joins TRBV2 to TRBJ2-2; D remains ambiguous. The CDR3 has 15 residues. Germline CDR1 SNHLY, CDR2 FYNNEI. Trimming cost V 3 bases and J 3 bases, with 11 bases left between them.

This sequence joins TRBV11-2 and TRBJ2-7; D may correspond to TRBD1 or TRBD2 (5 bases each). This CDR3 spans 13 amino acids. Germline V CDR1 and CDR2: SGHAT, FQNNGV. Trimming left V 1 base short and J 6 bases short, with 10 bases between. The CDR3: CASSLGGVREQYF. CDR3 nucleotide sequence: TGTGCCAGCAGCTTAGGAGGGGTGCGCGAGCAGTACTTC.

This clonotype has only a few counts. The chain employs TRBV5-5 and TRBJ1-1; D is undetermined. The CDR3 loop spans 13 amino acids. Germline V lookup: CDR1 SGHKS, CDR2 YYEKEE (reference sequence). Trimming removed 0 bases at V and 11 bases at J, with 14 bases between. The CDR3 here is CASSLGAGSMAFF. The DNA for the CDR3 is TGTGCCAGCAGCTTGGGCGCGGGCTCCATGGCTTTCTTT.

Only a few counts were recorded for this clonotype. The V and J genes are TRBV3-1 and TRBJ1-5; perhaps TRBD1 as D (5 bases). Between the trimmed V and J ends, which lost 2 bases and 7 bases, there was a span of 9 bases. CDR1 and CDR2 from the germline V gene are LGHDT and YNNKEL (reference sequence). The length of the CDR3 is 13 residues. This CDR3 reads CASSQMGDQPQHF. As DNA, the CDR3 is TGTGCCAGCAGCCAAATGGGGGACCAGCCCCAGCATTTT.

This clonotype has at least ten counts. This rearrangement joins TRBV19 to TRBJ1-5; D is perhaps TRBD1 (6 bases). CDR3 length: 16 amino acids. Looked up from germline, CDR1 is LNHDA and CDR2 is SQIVND (reference sequence). The ends were cut back, 3 bases at V and 2 bases at J, with 14 bases in the middle. CDR3: CASSMRGAFGNQPQHF. CDR3 in DNA: TGTGCCAGTAGTATGCGGGGGGCGTTCGGCAATCAGCCCCAGCATTTT.

This clonotype was detected ten times or more. The chain links TRBV2 to TRBJ1-5; 8 bases are shared with TRBD1. J gave up 2 bases and V 6 bases, and 3 bases lay outside the gene matches. The CDR3 runs to 14 residues. CDR1 is SNHLY, CDR2 FYNNEI, per germline. This CDR3 is CASSAGQGNQPQHF. CDR3 nucleotides: TGTGCCAGCAGCGCGGGACAGGGCAATCAGCCCCAGCATTTT.

This clonotype came up a few times. CDR3 DNA sequence: TGCGCCAGCAGCTTTCGGCCAGAAGCTAATGAAAAACTGTTTTTT. Protein product: CASSFRPEANEKLFF. The chain combines TRBV5-1 with TRBJ1-4, with D unresolved. V was pared by 2 bases and J by 3 bases, with 11 bases between. The CDR3 has 15 residues. The germline V gene encodes CDR1 SGHRS and CDR2 YFSETQ.